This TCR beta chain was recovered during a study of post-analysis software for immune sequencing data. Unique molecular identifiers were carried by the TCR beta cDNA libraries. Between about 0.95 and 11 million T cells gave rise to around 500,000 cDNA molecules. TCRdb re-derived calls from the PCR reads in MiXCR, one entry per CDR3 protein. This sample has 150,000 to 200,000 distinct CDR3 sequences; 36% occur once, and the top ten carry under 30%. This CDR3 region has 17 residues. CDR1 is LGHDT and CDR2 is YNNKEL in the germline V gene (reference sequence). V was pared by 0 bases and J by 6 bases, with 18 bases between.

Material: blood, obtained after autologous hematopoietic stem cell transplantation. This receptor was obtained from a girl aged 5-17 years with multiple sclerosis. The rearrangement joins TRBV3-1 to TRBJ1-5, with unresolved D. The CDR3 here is CASSQDPPTGWRQPQHF. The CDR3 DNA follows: TGTGCCAGCAGCCAAGATCCCCCGACGGGGTGGCGTCAGCCCCAGCATTTT.